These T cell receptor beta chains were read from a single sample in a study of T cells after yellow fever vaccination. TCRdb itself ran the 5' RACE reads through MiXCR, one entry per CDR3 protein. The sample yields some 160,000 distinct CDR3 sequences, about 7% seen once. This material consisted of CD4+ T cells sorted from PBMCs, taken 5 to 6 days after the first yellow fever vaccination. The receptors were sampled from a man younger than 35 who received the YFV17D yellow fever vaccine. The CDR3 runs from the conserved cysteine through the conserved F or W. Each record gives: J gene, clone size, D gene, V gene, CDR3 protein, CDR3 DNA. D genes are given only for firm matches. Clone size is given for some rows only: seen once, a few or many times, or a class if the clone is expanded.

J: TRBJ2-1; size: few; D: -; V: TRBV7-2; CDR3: CASSMPLGEQFF; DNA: TGTGCCAGCAGCATGCCCCTAGGTGAGCAGTTCTTC
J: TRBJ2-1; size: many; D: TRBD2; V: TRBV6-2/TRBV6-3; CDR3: CATSPGGSYNEQFF; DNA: TGTGCCACCAGTCCGGGGGGATCCTACAATGAGCAGTTCTTC
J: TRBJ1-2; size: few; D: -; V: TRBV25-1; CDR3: CASSENGPSDGYTF; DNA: TGTGCCAGCAGTGAAAACGGACCGAGTGATGGCTACACCTTC
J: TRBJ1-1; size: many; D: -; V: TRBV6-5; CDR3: CASSYLQGVEAFF; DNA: TGTGCCAGCAGTTACTTGCAAGGCGTTGAAGCTTTCTTT
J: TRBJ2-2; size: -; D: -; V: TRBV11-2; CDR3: CASSTPQHFDLSGGELFF; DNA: TGTGCCAGCAGCACACCTCAACACTTTGACCTATCGGGCGGGGAGCTGTTTTTT
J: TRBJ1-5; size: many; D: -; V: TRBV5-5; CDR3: CASSFSEGQPQHF; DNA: TGTGCCAGCAGCTTTTCTGAGGGTCAGCCCCAGCATTTT
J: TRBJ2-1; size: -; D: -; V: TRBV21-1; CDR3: CASSIGREEQFF; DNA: TGTGCCAGCAGCATCGGTCGGGAGGAGCAGTTCTTC
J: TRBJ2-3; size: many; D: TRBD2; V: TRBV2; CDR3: CASSRSGEAQYF; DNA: TGTGCCAGCAGCCGTAGCGGGGAGGCGCAGTATTTT
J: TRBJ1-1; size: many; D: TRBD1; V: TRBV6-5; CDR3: CASRSTGGWGHTEAFF; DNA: TGTGCCAGCAGATCAACAGGGGGATGGGGACACACTGAAGCTTTCTTT
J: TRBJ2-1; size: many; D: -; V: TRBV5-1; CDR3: CASSSNSNEQFF; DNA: TGCGCCAGCAGCTCCAACAGCAATGAGCAGTTCTTC
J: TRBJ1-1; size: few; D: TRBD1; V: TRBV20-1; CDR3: CSAKPGQGGTEAFF; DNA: TGCAGTGCAAAACCGGGACAGGGCGGCACTGAAGCTTTCTTT
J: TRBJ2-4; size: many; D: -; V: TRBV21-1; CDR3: CASSKDKGLQNIQYF; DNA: TGTGCCAGCAGCAAAGATAAGGGGCTCCAAAACATTCAGTACTTC
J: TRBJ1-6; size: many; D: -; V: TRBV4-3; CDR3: CASSQATGSYNSPLHF; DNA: TGCGCCAGCAGCCAAGCAACGGGGTCCTATAATTCACCCCTCCACTTT
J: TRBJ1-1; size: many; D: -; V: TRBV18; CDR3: CASSPRDDLSEAFF; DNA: TGTGCCAGCTCACCACGGGACGACCTGAGTGAAGCTTTCTTT
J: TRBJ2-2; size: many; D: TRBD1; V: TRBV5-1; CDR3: CASSPRGTGPNTGELFF; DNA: TGCGCCAGCAGCCCACGAGGGACAGGGCCGAACACCGGGGAGCTGTTTTTT
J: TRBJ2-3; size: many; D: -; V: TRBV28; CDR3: CASSSLGTGTDTQYF; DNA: TGTGCCAGCAGTTCCCTCGGGACGGGCACAGATACGCAGTATTTT
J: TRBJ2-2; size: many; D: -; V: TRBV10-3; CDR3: CAISERGSTGELFF; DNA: TGTGCCATCAGTGAGAGGGGGAGTACCGGGGAGCTGTTTTTT
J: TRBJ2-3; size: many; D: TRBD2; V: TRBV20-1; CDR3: CSAPPGGVTDTQYF; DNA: TGCAGTGCTCCCCCGGGGGGGGTCACAGATACGCAGTATTTT
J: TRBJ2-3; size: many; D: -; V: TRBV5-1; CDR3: CASSLAQGGGVTDTQYF; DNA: TGCGCCAGCAGCTTGGCCCAGGGTGGGGGCGTCACAGATACGCAGTATTTT
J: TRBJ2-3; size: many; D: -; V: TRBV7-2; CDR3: CASSLNAGPDTQYF; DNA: TGTGCCAGCAGCTTAAATGCGGGGCCGGATACGCAGTATTTT
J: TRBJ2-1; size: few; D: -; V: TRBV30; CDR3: CAWSLRDRKNNEQFF; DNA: TGTGCCTGGAGTCTGCGGGACAGAAAAAACAATGAGCAGTTCTTC
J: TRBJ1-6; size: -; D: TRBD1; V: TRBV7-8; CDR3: CASSLRRDSDFFYNSPLHF; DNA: TGTGCCAGCAGCTTAAGGCGGGACAGCGATTTTTTCTATAATTCACCCCTCCACTTT
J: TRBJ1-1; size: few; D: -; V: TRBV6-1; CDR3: CASSPRLMNTEAFF; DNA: TGTGCCAGCAGCCCCAGGCTAATGAACACTGAAGCTTTCTTT
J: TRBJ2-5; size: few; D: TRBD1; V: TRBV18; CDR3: CASSPFTGVREETQYF; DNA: TGTGCCAGCTCACCATTCACAGGGGTTCGGGAAGAGACCCAGTACTTC
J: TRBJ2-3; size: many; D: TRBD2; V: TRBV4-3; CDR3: CASSQVTPGLVEYF; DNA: TGCGCCAGCAGCCAAGTCACTCCGGGACTAGTCGAGTATTTT
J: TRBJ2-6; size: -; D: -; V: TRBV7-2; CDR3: CASRPIGSGANVLTF; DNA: TGTGCCAGCAGACCCATCGGGTCTGGGGCCAACGTCCTGACTTTC
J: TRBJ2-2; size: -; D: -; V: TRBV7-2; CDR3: CASSYGGELFF; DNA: TGTGCCAGCAGCTATGGCGGGGAGCTGTTTTTT
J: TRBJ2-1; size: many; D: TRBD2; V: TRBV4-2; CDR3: CASSPGLAGGPGSYNEQFF; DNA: TGTGCCAGCAGTCCCGGACTAGCGGGGGGGCCAGGGTCCTACAATGAGCAGTTCTTC
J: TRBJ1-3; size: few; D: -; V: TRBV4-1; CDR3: CASSQDGGRRGNTIYF; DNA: TGCGCCAGCAGCCAAGATGGAGGTCGGCGTGGAAACACCATATATTTT
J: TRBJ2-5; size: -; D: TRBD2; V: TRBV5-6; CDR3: CASSSGLDQETQYF; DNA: TGTGCCAGCAGCTCCGGACTAGACCAAGAGACCCAGTACTTC
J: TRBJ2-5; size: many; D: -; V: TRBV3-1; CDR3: CASSQQSGPQETQYF; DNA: TGTGCCAGCAGCCAGCAGTCGGGCCCCCAAGAGACCCAGTACTTC
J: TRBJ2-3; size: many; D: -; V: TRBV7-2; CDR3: CASSPYTTDTQYF; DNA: TGTGCCAGCAGCCCCTACACCACAGATACGCAGTATTTT
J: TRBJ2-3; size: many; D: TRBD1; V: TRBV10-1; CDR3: CASSDSGQGLDTQYF; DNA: TGCGCCAGCAGTGATTCCGGACAGGGTCTAGATACGCAGTATTTT
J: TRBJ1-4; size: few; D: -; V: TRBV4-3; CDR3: CASSPLVGAGAGKLFF; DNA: TGCGCCAGCAGCCCCTTGGTAGGGGCCGGCGCTGGAAAACTGTTTTTT
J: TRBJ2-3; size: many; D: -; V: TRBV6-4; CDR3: CASSAGARQYF; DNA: TGTGCCAGCAGTGCCGGGGCGCGGCAGTATTTT
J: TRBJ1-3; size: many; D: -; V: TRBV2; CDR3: CASSEGAWGNTIYF; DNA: TGTGCCAGCAGTGAGGGGGCTTGGGGAAACACCATATATTTT
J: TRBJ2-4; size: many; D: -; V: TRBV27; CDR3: CASTRQNIQYF; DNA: TGTGCCAGCACCCGGCAAAACATTCAGTACTTC
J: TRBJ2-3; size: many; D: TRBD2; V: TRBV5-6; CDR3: CASTSGVADTQYF; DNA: TGTGCCAGTACTAGCGGGGTAGCAGATACGCAGTATTTT
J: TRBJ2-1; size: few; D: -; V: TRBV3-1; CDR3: CASSQGAAEQFF; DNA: TGTGCCAGCAGCCAAGGAGCGGCTGAGCAGTTCTTC
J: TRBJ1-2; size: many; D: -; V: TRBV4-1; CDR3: CASSQDFARVNYGYTF; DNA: TGCGCCAGCAGCCAAGATTTTGCACGGGTTAACTATGGCTACACCTTC
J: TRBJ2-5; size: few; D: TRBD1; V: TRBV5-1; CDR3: CASSLGTGGVQETQYF; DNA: TGCGCCAGCAGCTTGGGGACAGGGGGGGTCCAAGAGACCCAGTACTTC